These 23 T cell receptor beta chains share one sample of origin, sequenced in a study of CD8+ T cells in alopecia areata. Treatment indicated: oral pan-JAK inhibitor, 5-10 mg twice daily. Following extraction, RNA underwent reverse transcription to cDNA, which served as the sequencing template. Libraries were prepared by immunoSEQ multiplex PCR; TCRdb keeps only in-frame clonotypes and omits some of them. The sample yields about 200,000 clones, around 56% seen once. The sample was CD4+ T cells sorted from blood, taken at week 4, from a patient treated with tofacitinib. All receptors derive from a human donor with alopecia areata.

The rearrangement links TRBV4-1 to TRBJ2-4, with a tentative D call TRBD1 (6 bases). Trimming removed 2 bases from V and 6 bases from J, with 17 bases in between. The CDR3 consists of 16 residues. Germline-derived CDR1 and CDR2 are MGHRA and YSYEKL. The CDR3 bases are TGCGCCAGCAGCCAACTGCACAGGGATTCCCGAAACATTCAGTACTTC. This sequence encodes CASSQLHRDSRNIQYF.

CDR3 in amino acids: CSVEGGTGHTGELFF. The DNA for the CDR3 is TGCAGCGTTGAAGGAGGGACAGGGCACACCGGGGAGCTGTTTTTT. The V and J genes are TRBV29-1 and TRBJ2-2; 9 nucleotides agree with TRBD1. The CDR3 has 15 amino acids. The V segment lost 1 base and the J segment 3 bases; nucleotides outside the gene matches: 3. Looked up from germline, CDR1 is SQVTM and CDR2 is ANQGSEA.

The chain couples TRBV29-1 to TRBJ2-5, with 8 bases that match TRBD2. This CDR3 spans 13 amino acids. Germline CDR1 SQVTM, CDR2 ANQGSEA. J was trimmed by 1 base and V by 7 bases; bases with no gene match: 5. CDR3 coding DNA: TGCAGCGGGCTAGGGACTAGCCAAGAGACCCAGTACTTC. Protein product: CSGLGTSQETQYF.

V usage is TRBV9 and J usage is TRBJ1-2, with 7 positions matching TRBD1. V shed 3 bases and J 0 bases; nucleotides not matched to a gene: 11. The CDR3 spans 17 residues. Germline loops: CDR1 SGDLS, CDR2 YYNGEE. CDR3 in amino acids: CASSAQTGVGANYGYTF. The CDR3, as DNA: TGTGCCAGCAGCGCCCAAACAGGGGTAGGAGCTAACTATGGCTACACCTTC.

This clone occurred a few times. The rearrangement joins TRBV29-1 to TRBJ1-2; perhaps TRBD1 as D (5 bases). CDR1 and CDR2 from the germline V gene are SQVTM and ANQGSEA. With 7 bases removed from V and 7 bases from J, the gap between germline ends came to 16 bases. This CDR3 comprises 12 residues. This chain's CDR3 is CSEGFLDSGYTF. The CDR3 coding sequence is TGCAGCGAGGGGTTCCTGGACTCTGGCTACACCTTC.

This clone has only a few counts. This sequence joins TRBV7-9 and TRBJ2-5; TRBD1 matches 8 bases. The CDR3 totals 14 residues. With 5 bases clipped from V and 1 base from J, the junction kept 3 bases outside the gene matches. Germline values: CDR1 SEHNR, CDR2 FQNEAQ (reference sequence). This chain's CDR3 is CASSRGTGQETQYF. DNA of the CDR3: TGTGCCAGCAGCCGGGGGACAGGCCAAGAGACCCAGTACTTC.

This chain connects TRBV4-1 to TRBJ2-5; D gene ambiguous. V lost 1 base and J 4 bases, leaving 7 bases between the germline ends. This CDR3 has 13 amino acids. The germline V gene encodes CDR1 MGHRA and CDR2 YSYEKL. The CDR3 reads CASSQGPIETQYF. The DNA of the CDR3 is TGCGCCAGCAGCCAAGGGCCTATAGAGACCCAGTACTTC.

The chain joins TRBV15 to TRBJ2-6; tentative D call: TRBD1 (6 bases). The CDR3 runs to 18 residues. V was pared by 3 bases and J by 2 bases, with 17 bases between. From germline, CDR1 is LNHNV and CDR2 YYDKDF (reference sequence). The CDR3 coding sequence is TGTGCCACCAGCAGTCCCGGACAGCCCGAGGCTGGGGCCAACGTCCTGACTTTC. It codes for CATSSPGQPEAGANVLTF.

In its sample, this clone was seen a few times. The chain carries TRBV11-2 and TRBJ2-7, with 9 bases lining up with TRBD1. The CDR3 covers 14 residues. Germline V CDR1 and CDR2: SGHAT, FQNNGV. V lost 4 bases, J lost 0 bases, and 1 base stayed unmatched. CDR3: CASSYRGHSYEQYF. The CDR3 coding sequence is TGTGCCAGCAGCTACAGGGGGCACTCCTACGAGCAGTACTTC.

This chain uses TRBV29-1 with TRBJ1-2, with D maybe TRBD1 (5 bases). Trimming took off 3 bases at V and 0 bases at J, with 11 bases between the two ends. The length of the CDR3 is 14 residues. Germline CDR1 is SQVTM and CDR2 is ANQGSEA. Written as DNA, the CDR3 is TGCAGCGTTGACGAGGGACCTACTAACTATGGCTACACCTTC. Translated: CSVDEGPTNYGYTF.

A few counts support this clone. The chain links TRBV6-6 to TRBJ1-1; D is undetermined. Germline values: CDR1 MNHNY, CDR2 SVGAGI (reference sequence). There are 15 residues in the CDR3. Between the trimmed V and J ends, which lost 6 bases and 1 base, there was a span of 15 bases. CDR3 DNA: TGTGCCAGCAGACGCCCGGAGGAGTGGAACACTGAAGCTTTCTTT. This codes for CASRRPEEWNTEAFF.

This clone was detected only a few times. The chain carries TRBV29-1 and TRBJ2-5; D remains unclear. Trimming stripped 3 bases from V and 5 bases from J, with 7 bases between. Germline-derived CDR1 and CDR2 are SQVTM and ANQGSEA. The CDR3 has 11 amino acids. This chain's CDR3 is CSVERSETQYF. The CDR3 region has the DNA TGCAGCGTTGAGCGATCGGAGACCCAGTACTTC.

This clone showed up just a few times. The V gene is TRBV29-1, the J gene TRBJ2-7; D gene ambiguous. Looked up from germline, CDR1 is SQVTM and CDR2 is ANQGSEA. The CDR3 contains 14 residues. The V end lost 4 bases, the J end lost 2 bases, and 15 bases lay between the germline ends. CDR3 in amino acids: CSVGWTLPPYEQYF. CDR3 nucleotide sequence: TGCAGCGTTGGCTGGACCCTCCCTCCCTACGAGCAGTACTTC.

V is TRBV30 and J is TRBJ1-1, with D perhaps matching TRBD1 (5 bases). Germline V CDR1 and CDR2: GTSNPN, SVGIG (reference sequence). Trimming stripped 5 bases from V and 4 bases from J, with 17 bases between. There are 14 residues in the CDR3. The CDR3 reads CAWGIGGEGTEAFF. The CDR3 nucleotides are TGTGCCTGGGGGATTGGAGGGGAGGGCACTGAAGCTTTCTTT.

The rearrangement joins TRBV5-6 to TRBJ1-2, with D perhaps matching TRBD1 (5 bases). In germline, CDR1 is SGHDT, CDR2 YYEEEE. The CDR3 has 14 residues. Trimming took off 6 bases at V and 3 bases at J, with 15 bases between the two ends. CDR3 in amino acids: CASTPGPAHYGYTF. In nucleotides, the CDR3 is TGTGCCAGCACCCCGGGACCGGCCCACTATGGCTACACCTTC.

The chain couples TRBV15 to TRBJ1-2; D remains unclear. Trimming removed 4 bases from V and 1 base from J, with 7 bases in between. This CDR3 is built from 13 residues. Looked up from germline, CDR1 is LNHNV and CDR2 is YYDKDF (reference sequence). The CDR3 coding sequence is TGTGCCACCAGCACAGACAATAACTATGGCTACACCTTC. It specifies CATSTDNNYGYTF.

This chain joins TRBV7-9 and TRBJ1-6; D gene ambiguous. Per the germline V gene, CDR1 is SEHNR and CDR2 is FQNEAQ (reference sequence). The CDR3 loop spans 14 amino acids. Trimming removed 7 bases from V and 9 bases from J, with 16 bases in between. CDR3 in DNA: TGTGCCAGCACCTCGACCCGGCGGGGTTCACCCCTCCACTTT. As protein: CASTSTRRGSPLHF.

V and J are TRBV30 and TRBJ1-1, with D tentatively TRBD1 (6 bases). The CDR3 is made up of 13 amino acids. The germline gives CDR1 GTSNPN, CDR2 SVGIG (reference sequence). The CDR3 loop is CARKRGQNTEAFF. In DNA, the CDR3 is TGTGCTCGGAAGCGGGGGCAGAACACTGAAGCTTTCTTT. The full variable domain, its missing parts supplied by reference TRBV30 and TRBJ1-1, is SQTIHQWPATLVQPVGSPLSLECTVEGTSNPNLYWYRQAAGRGLQLLFYSVGIGQISSEVPQNLSASRPQDRQFILSSKKLLLSDSGFYLCARKRGQNTEAFFGQGTRLTVV.

About this clone itself: Different DNA sequences within this sample yield the same CDR3. The chain links TRBV15 to TRBJ1-1; no reliable D call. Germline CDR1 is LNHNV and CDR2 is YYDKDF (reference sequence). Trimming stripped 3 bases from V and 3 bases from J, with 2 bases between. This CDR3 region has 11 residues. The chain's CDR3 is CATSSYTEAFF. The CDR3 DNA follows: TGTGCCACCAGCAGTTACACTGAAGCTTTCTTT.

V usage is TRBV29-1 and J usage is TRBJ2-5, with 12 bases lining up with TRBD2. The CDR3 is 13 amino acids. In germline, CDR1 is SQVTM, CDR2 ANQGSEA. The trim removed 7 bases at V and 4 bases at J, leaving 4 bases unmatched. The CDR3 DNA reads as TGCAGCGAGACTAGCGGGGGAGCAGAGACCCAGTACTTC. Translating it yields CSETSGGAETQYF.

This rearrangement joins TRBV29-1 to TRBJ2-1; TRBD2 might be the D (5 bases). This CDR3 comprises 16 residues. Trimming stripped 3 bases from V and 2 bases from J, with 17 bases between. Germline assignment: CDR1 SQVTM and CDR2 ANQGSEA. This CDR3 reads CSVDPSSGYPYNEQFF. In nucleotides, the CDR3 is TGCAGCGTTGACCCATCAAGCGGCTACCCCTACAATGAGCAGTTCTTC.

This clone was recorded many times. The chain has TRBV29-1 and TRBJ2-3; unclear D gene. The germline CDR1 and CDR2 sequences are SQVTM and ANQGSEA. The CDR3 contains 10 residues. The CDR3 reads CTSNTDTQYF. The CDR3 DNA follows: TGCACCTCCAACACAGATACGCAGTATTTT.

This clone was observed a few times. The chain joins TRBV7-9 to TRBJ2-6; weak D call: TRBD1 (5 bases). CDR1 SEHNR and CDR2 FQNEAQ come from the germline V gene (reference sequence). This CDR3 has 17 amino acids. Trimming took off 2 bases at V and 1 base at J, with 12 bases between the two ends. The CDR3 region is CASSLKGPQSGANVLTF. The CDR3 nucleotides are TGTGCCAGCAGCTTAAAGGGGCCTCAATCTGGGGCCAACGTCCTGACTTTC.